Listed below are T cell receptor beta chains from one sample, sequenced in a study of T cells in Graves' hyperthyroidism and ophthalmopathy. TCRdb analysed the multiplex PCR reads with MiXCR anew, one entry per CDR3 protein. The sample gives fewer than 350,000 distinct CDR3 sequences, about an eighth of which show up once; 7.9% is in the top ten. Sequencing input: blood. These receptors were obtained from a woman aged 40 to 49 with Graves' hyperthyroidism. Both conserved end residues are trimmed from each CDR3. Each record gives: J gene, V gene, CDR3 length, CDR3 protein.

j_gene: TRBJ2-5; v_gene: TRBV29-1; len: 16; CDR3aa: SVEGRGTSGRARETQY
j_gene: TRBJ2-2; v_gene: TRBV10-2; len: 13; CDR3aa: ASSEPGTSAGELF
j_gene: TRBJ2-7; v_gene: TRBV28; len: 13; CDR3aa: ASTPFGQGAYEQY
j_gene: TRBJ2-2; v_gene: TRBV20-1; len: 15; CDR3aa: SASGGSGRPNTGELF
j_gene: TRBJ2-7; v_gene: TRBV15; len: 11; CDR3aa: ATSRYVTLEQY
j_gene: TRBJ1-2; v_gene: TRBV2; len: 12; CDR3aa: ASSEARGSPRYT
j_gene: TRBJ1-1; v_gene: TRBV25-1; len: 13; CDR3aa: ASSPGGGGSTEAF
j_gene: TRBJ1-2; v_gene: TRBV20-1; len: 10; CDR3aa: SARVRGYGYT
j_gene: TRBJ2-4; v_gene: TRBV3-1; len: 13; CDR3aa: ASSQGLAGGDIQY
j_gene: TRBJ2-3; v_gene: TRBV28; len: 12; CDR3aa: ASSKQGLPDTQY
j_gene: TRBJ2-1; v_gene: TRBV20-1; len: 10; CDR3aa: SALPRINEQF
j_gene: TRBJ1-1; v_gene: TRBV7-8; len: 12; CDR3aa: ASSLVEVNTEAF
j_gene: TRBJ1-1; v_gene: TRBV6-1; len: 14; CDR3aa: ASSEGFRGMNTEAF
j_gene: TRBJ2-7; v_gene: TRBV6-6; len: 11; CDR3aa: ASSYGIGGGQY
j_gene: TRBJ2-2; v_gene: TRBV6-5; len: 12; CDR3aa: ASSYSGYTGELF
j_gene: TRBJ1-1; v_gene: TRBV3-1; len: 14; CDR3aa: ASSQDVTDSNTEAF